The source of this T cell receptor (beta chain) is a study of vaccination and CD4 T cells after COVID-19. In the study overall: Once diagnosed, patients had post-COVID samples drawn a median about 100 days later (range 35 to 161).

This CDR3 is built from 14 residues. Germline V gives CDR1 DFQATT, CDR2 SNEGSKA (reference sequence). Germline trimming cut 6 bases from V and 4 bases from J; bases unmatched to any gene: 8. Treatment noted: approximately nine-day PBMC culture with coronavirus spike peptide pools or control peptides (ViraFEST assay). Gathering of the CD4+ T cells, from the unexposed donor, took place before the COVID-19 pandemic (2011-2018). The culture of roughly 2 million PBMCs per well included 8.5 to 10 IU/ml IL-2 and about 10 ug/ml peptide pools. These CD4+ T cells came from roughly 10-day cultures by negative selection. The assay that was used to sequence DNA from cultured CD4+ T cells was the Oncomine TCR Beta short-read assay. From CD4+ T cells that had been cultured, genomic DNA was extracted. TCRdb independently ran MiXCR on the PCR reads; one entry per CDR3 protein. The data show thousands of distinct CDR3 sequences, roughly 30% seen once.

Remarks on this clonotype: Antigen: not known.

The receptor's source is a human donor in good health. The V gene is TRBV20-1, the J gene TRBJ2-3, with TRBD2 identical over 9 bases. Sequenced: CD4+ T cells from blood, cultured in vitro. CDR3 sequence reads: CSASSGSFADTQYF. For the CDR3, the DNA is TGCAGTGCCAGTAGCGGGAGTTTCGCAGATACGCAGTATTTT.